Below are 17 T cell receptor beta chains sequenced from a single sample in a study of CD4 T cell repertoires in COVID-19. Generated by immunoSEQ multiplex PCR, the TCRdb table keeps only in-frame clones and is missing some. This sample has fewer than 25,000 clones, with 93% found just once. These memory T cells were uncultured and sequenced directly after ex vivo isolation. The specimen was circulating follicular helper CD4+ T cells (cTfh) from blood, collected before the COVID-19 pandemic. These receptors were taken from a human donor who had COVID-19.

This chain uses TRBV11-2 with TRBJ2-2; unclear D gene. Germline V gives CDR1 SGHAT, CDR2 FQNNGV. Trimming took off 6 bases at V and 5 bases at J, with 10 bases between the two ends. The CDR3 extends over 13 amino acids. DNA for the CDR3: TGTGCCAGCAGTACCACAAATACCGGGGAGCTGTTTTTT. Amino acids: CASSTTNTGELFF. Complete variable domain (other parts from reference TRBV11-2 and TRBJ2-2): EAGVAQSPRYKIIEKRQSVAFWCNPISGHATLYWYQQILGQGPKLLIQFQNNGVVDDSQLPKDRFSAERLKGVDSTLKIQPAKLEDSAVYLCASSTTNTGELFFGEGSRLTVL.

The chain combines TRBV7-3 with TRBJ2-7, with 8 bases identical to TRBD1. This CDR3 is 13 amino acids long. Germline-derived CDR1 and CDR2 are SGHTA and FQGTGA. J was trimmed by 2 bases and V by 3 bases; bases with no gene match: 0. This CDR3 is CASSLDRAYEQYF. DNA for the CDR3: TGTGCCAGCAGCTTGGACAGGGCCTACGAGCAGTACTTC.

The rearrangement uses TRBV25-1 and TRBJ2-1, with TRBD2 identical over 8 bases. V lost 5 bases, J lost 8 bases, and 14 bases stayed unmatched. Germline V gives CDR1 MGHDK, CDR2 SYGVNS. The length of the CDR3 is 16 residues. The CDR3 coding sequence is TGTGCCAGCAGTCCCGGTGGAGGACTAGCTTTCCATGAGCAGTTCTTC. Protein: CASSPGGGLAFHEQFF.

As regards this clone: Other DNA sequences in the sample encode the same CDR3. This chain's CDR3 is CASAVKGINSPLHF. The CDR3 DNA is TGTGCCAGCGCCGTGAAGGGGATTAATTCACCCCTCCACTTT. J is TRBJ1-6 and V is TRBV6-5, with a possible D match to TRBD1 (5 bases). This CDR3 has 14 amino acids. CDR1 is MNHEY, CDR2 SVGAGI, per germline. The germline V and J ends were trimmed by 8 bases and 6 bases, with 14 bases remaining between them.

A few counts support this clone. The rearrangement links TRBV19 to TRBJ2-5; 9 bases match TRBD2. Germline V gene sequence: CDR1 LNHDA, CDR2 SQIVND (reference sequence). The junction had 0 bases not matched to a gene; V was cut back by 3 bases and J by 1 base. The CDR3 runs to 14 residues. CDR3 protein: CASSMGLAQETQYF. CDR3 bases: TGTGCCAGTAGTATGGGACTAGCCCAAGAGACCCAGTACTTC.

J is TRBJ2-7 and V is TRBV30; the match to TRBD1 covers 9 bases. Looked up from germline, CDR1 is GTSNPN and CDR2 is SVGIG (reference sequence). The CDR3 is 15 amino acids. V lost 5 bases to trimming and J lost 1 base; unmatched junction nucleotides: 9. Written as DNA, the CDR3 is TGTGCCTGGGCGGGCCGGGACAGGGCTTCCTACGAGCAGTACTTC. This encodes CAWAGRDRASYEQYF.

V is TRBV6-6 and J is TRBJ1-2, with TRBD1 matching 9 bases. CDR3 size: 15 residues. Germline-derived CDR1 and CDR2 are MNHNY and SVGAGI (reference sequence). The V gene end was trimmed by 6 bases and the J gene end by 5 bases; junction bases not matched to a gene: 10. The CDR3 DNA reads as TGTGCCAGCAGCGATCTCCGGACAGGGGAATATGGCTACACCTTC. Its protein product is CASSDLRTGEYGYTF.

This clone was found a few times. This chain links TRBV5-1 with TRBJ1-1; no firm D call. The CDR3 sequence is 14 residues long. The V and J ends lost 0 bases and 5 bases respectively, with 11 bases between them. CDR1 is SGHRS and CDR2 is YFSETQ in the germline V gene. CDR3 region: CASSLGGRETEAFF. DNA for the CDR3: TGCGCCAGCAGCTTGGGTGGGAGAGAAACTGAAGCTTTCTTT.

The chain is built from TRBV9 and TRBJ2-1; 9 bases are a match to TRBD2. This CDR3 is built from 16 residues. Germline V gene data show CDR1 as SGDLS and CDR2 as YYNGEE. V shed 3 bases and J 7 bases; nucleotides not matched to a gene: 11. The CDR3 spells CASSAFGTSRPNEQFF. CDR3 coding DNA: TGTGCCAGCAGCGCCTTTGGGACTAGCAGACCGAATGAGCAGTTCTTC. Full variable domain (rest looked up from reference TRBV9 and TRBJ2-1): DSGVTQTPKHLITATGQRVTLRCSPRSGDLSVYWYQQSLDQGLQFLIQYYNGEERAKGNILERFSAQQFPDLHSELNLSSLELGDSALYFCASSAFGTSRPNEQFFGPGTRLTVL.

The gene calls are TRBV4-2 and TRBJ1-5, with a weak D call TRBD1 (5 bases). The V end was cut by 0 bases, the J end by 3 bases, with 9 bases between. Germline V gene lookup returns CDR1 LGHNA and CDR2 YNFKEQ. The CDR3 spans 15 residues. The CDR3 spells CASSQDGGNNQPQHF. The CDR3 nucleotides read TGTGCCAGCAGCCAAGACGGGGGGAACAATCAGCCCCAGCATTTT.

The V call is TRBV5-5, the J call TRBJ2-7; TRBD2 is a possible D gene (5 bases). The CDR3 has 12 residues. The V gene lost 3 bases and the J gene lost 7 bases, with 11 bases spanning the gap. Germline V gives CDR1 SGHKS, CDR2 YYEKEE (reference sequence). In DNA form, the CDR3 reads TGTGCCAGCAGCTCAGCCCCGGGAGAGCAGTACTTC. It encodes CASSSAPGEQYF.

This chain connects TRBV27 to TRBJ1-1; weak D call: TRBD1 (5 bases). V gave up 3 bases and J gave up 2 bases, with 10 bases separating them. Germline lookup yields CDR1 MNHEY and CDR2 SMNVEV (reference sequence). The CDR3 loop spans 14 amino acids. The DNA of the CDR3 is TGTGCCAGCAGTTTCCAGGGATTAAACACTGAAGCTTTCTTT. The encoded protein is CASSFQGLNTEAFF.

A note on this clone: The same CDR3 also results from other DNA sequences found in this sample. The rearrangement uses TRBV11-2 and TRBJ1-6; tentatively, D is TRBD1 (6 bases). Germline V CDR1 and CDR2: SGHAT, FQNNGV. The CDR3 is 16 amino acids. Trimming left V 5 bases short and J 1 base short, with 12 bases between. The CDR3 sequence is CASSGGGGSYNSPLHF. Written as DNA, the CDR3 is TGTGCCAGCAGCGGGGGCGGGGGTTCCTATAATTCACCCCTCCACTTT.

This chain uses TRBV13 with TRBJ2-1; 9 positions match TRBD1. Germline trimming cut 7 bases from V and 6 bases from J; bases unmatched to any gene: 13. The CDR3 extends over 16 amino acids. Germline loops: CDR1 PRHDT, CDR2 FYEKMQ (reference sequence). The CDR3 loop is CASNQQGARPGNEQFF. CDR3 DNA sequence: TGTGCCAGCAACCAACAGGGGGCCCGACCGGGCAATGAGCAGTTCTTC.

V usage is TRBV4-1 and J usage is TRBJ2-7, with TRBD1 identical over 12 bases. This CDR3 has 16 amino acids. V lost 4 bases, J lost 5 bases, and 9 bases stayed unmatched. In germline, CDR1 is MGHRA, CDR2 YSYEKL. The CDR3 protein is CASSRPSGTGGDEQYF. CDR3 sequence (DNA): TGCGCCAGCAGCCGCCCGTCCGGGACAGGGGGCGACGAGCAGTACTTC.

The rearrangement joins TRBV7-2 to TRBJ2-7; 10 nucleotides align to TRBD2. In germline, CDR1 is SGHTA, CDR2 FQGNSA. CDR3 length: 15 amino acids. After removal of 3 bases from V and 5 bases from J, the junction contained 7 bases not matched to a gene. In nucleotides, the CDR3 is TGTGCCAGCAGCTTCGCCCTAGCGGGAGTAAACGAGCAGTACTTC. It is translated as CASSFALAGVNEQYF.

The chain joins TRBV28 to TRBJ1-5; D may be TRBD1 (5 bases). The CDR3 loop spans 15 amino acids. V lost 7 bases, J lost 3 bases, and 16 bases lay in between. The V gene's germline CDR1 is MDHEN and CDR2 SYDVKM. The CDR3 reads CASILRGTNNQPQHF. The CDR3 DNA sequence: TGTGCCAGCATCCTTCGCGGGACCAACAATCAGCCCCAGCATTTT. The whole variable domain, remainder taken from reference TRBV28 and TRBJ1-5, is DVKVTQSSRYLVKRTGEKVFLECVQDMDHENMFWYRQDPGLGLRLIYFSYDVKMKEKGDIPEGYSVSREKKERFSLILESASTNQTSMYLCASILRGTNNQPQHFGDGTRLSIL.